The clone carrying this TCR beta chain was detected ten times or more. Its matching antigen is unknown. The entry originates in a study of T cells after yellow fever vaccination. Background on the study: In the case of low-cell-number fractions, SMART-Seq v4 Ultra Low Input was used for preparation.

Generation of TCR cDNA used 5'RACE template switching (which added a universal primer site and UMIs). TCRdb used MiXCR to reprocess the 5' RACE reads, holding one entry per CDR3 protein. The sample yields 450,000 to 650,000 distinct CDR3 sequences, 20% to 25% seen once. There are 14 residues in the CDR3. Germline V lookup: CDR1 SGHRS, CDR2 YFSETQ. V lost 1 base to trimming and J lost 4 bases, with 9 bases between them. Study-wide results and caveats: At about 97% for CD4 and 88% for CD8, most primary-vaccination clones showed up again after the booster. CD4 and CD8 compartments shared a small share of clonotypes, likely from convergent recombination.

This specimen was PBMCs, taken roughly 23 days after the first yellow fever vaccination. The clonotype originates from a young man who received the YFV17D yellow fever vaccine. The chain links TRBV5-1 to TRBJ1-3; D is unclear. CDR3 nucleotides: TGCGCCAGCAGCTTGATAGACGGAGGAAACACCATATATTTT. Protein: CASSLIDGGNTIYF.